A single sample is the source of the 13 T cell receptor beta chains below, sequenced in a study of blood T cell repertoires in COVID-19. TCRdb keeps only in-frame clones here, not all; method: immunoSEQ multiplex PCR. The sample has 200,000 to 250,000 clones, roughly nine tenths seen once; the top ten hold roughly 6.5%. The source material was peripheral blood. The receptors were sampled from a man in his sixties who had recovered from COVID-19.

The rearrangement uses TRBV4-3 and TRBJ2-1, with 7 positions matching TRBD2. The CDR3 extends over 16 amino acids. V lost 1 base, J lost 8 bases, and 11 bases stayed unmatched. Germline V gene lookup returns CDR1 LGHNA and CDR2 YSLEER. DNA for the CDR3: TGCGCCAGCAGCCAAGGTTTAGGCGGGAGCCGATATGAGCAGTTCTTC. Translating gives CASSQGLGGSRYEQFF.

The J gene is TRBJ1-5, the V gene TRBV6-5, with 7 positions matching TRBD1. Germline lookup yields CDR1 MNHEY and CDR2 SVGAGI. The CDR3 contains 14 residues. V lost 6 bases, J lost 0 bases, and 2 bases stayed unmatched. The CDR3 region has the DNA TGTGCCAGCAGGGACAGGTATAGCAATCAGCCCCAGCATTTT. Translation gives CASRDRYSNQPQHF.

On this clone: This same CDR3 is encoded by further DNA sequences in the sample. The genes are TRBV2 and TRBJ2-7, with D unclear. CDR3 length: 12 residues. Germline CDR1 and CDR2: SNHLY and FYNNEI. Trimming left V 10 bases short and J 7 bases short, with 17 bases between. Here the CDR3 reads CAISPGGREQYF. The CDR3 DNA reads TGTGCCATCTCCCCCGGCGGAAGGGAGCAGTACTTC.

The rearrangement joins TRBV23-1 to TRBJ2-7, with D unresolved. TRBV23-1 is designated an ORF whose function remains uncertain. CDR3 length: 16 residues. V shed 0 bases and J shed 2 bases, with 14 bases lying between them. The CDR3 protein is CASSQSPRIRPYEQYF. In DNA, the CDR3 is TGCGCCAGCAGTCAATCGCCCAGGATAAGGCCCTACGAGCAGTACTTC.

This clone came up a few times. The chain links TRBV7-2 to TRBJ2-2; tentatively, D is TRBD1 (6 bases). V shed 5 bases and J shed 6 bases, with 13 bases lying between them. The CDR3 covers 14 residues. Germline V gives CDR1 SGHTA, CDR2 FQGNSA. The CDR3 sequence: CASSTDRRPGELFF. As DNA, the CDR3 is TGTGCCAGCAGCACTGACAGGCGACCCGGGGAGCTGTTTTTT. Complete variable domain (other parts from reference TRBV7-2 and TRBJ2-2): GAGVSQSPSNKVTEKGKDVELRCDPISGHTALYWYRQSLGQGLEFLIYFQGNSAPDKSGLPSDRFSAERTGGSVSTLTIQRTQQEDSAVYLCASSTDRRPGELFFGEGSRLTVL.

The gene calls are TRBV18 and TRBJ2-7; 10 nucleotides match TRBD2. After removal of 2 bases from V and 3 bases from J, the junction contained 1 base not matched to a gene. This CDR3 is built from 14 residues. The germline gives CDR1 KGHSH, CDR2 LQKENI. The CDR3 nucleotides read TGTGCCAGCTCACCAACTAGCGGGAACTACGAGCAGTACTTC. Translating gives CASSPTSGNYEQYF.

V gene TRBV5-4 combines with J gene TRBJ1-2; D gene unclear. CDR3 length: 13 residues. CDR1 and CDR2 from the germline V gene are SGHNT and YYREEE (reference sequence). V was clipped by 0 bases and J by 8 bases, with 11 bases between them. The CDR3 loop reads CASSLVSAGGYTF. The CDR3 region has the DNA TGTGCCAGCAGCTTGGTATCCGCGGGGGGCTACACCTTC.

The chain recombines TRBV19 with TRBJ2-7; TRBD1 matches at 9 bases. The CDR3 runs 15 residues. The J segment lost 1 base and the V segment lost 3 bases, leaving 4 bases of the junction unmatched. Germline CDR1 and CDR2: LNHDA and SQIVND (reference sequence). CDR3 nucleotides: TGTGCCAGTAGTATTCGGACAGGGGCGTCCTACGAGCAGTACTTC. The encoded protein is CASSIRTGASYEQYF.

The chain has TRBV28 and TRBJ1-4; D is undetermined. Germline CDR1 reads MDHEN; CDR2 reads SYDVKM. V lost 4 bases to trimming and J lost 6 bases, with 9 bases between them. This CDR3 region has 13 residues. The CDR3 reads CASSSRGYEKLFF. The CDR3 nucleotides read TGTGCCAGCAGTTCCCGGGGTTATGAAAAACTGTTTTTT.

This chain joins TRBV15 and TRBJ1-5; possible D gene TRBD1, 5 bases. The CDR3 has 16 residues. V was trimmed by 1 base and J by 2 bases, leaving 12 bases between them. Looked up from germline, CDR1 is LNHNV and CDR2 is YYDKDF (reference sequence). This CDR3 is CATSRGNVGGNQPQHF. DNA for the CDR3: TGTGCCACCAGCAGAGGGAATGTAGGGGGCAATCAGCCCCAGCATTTT.

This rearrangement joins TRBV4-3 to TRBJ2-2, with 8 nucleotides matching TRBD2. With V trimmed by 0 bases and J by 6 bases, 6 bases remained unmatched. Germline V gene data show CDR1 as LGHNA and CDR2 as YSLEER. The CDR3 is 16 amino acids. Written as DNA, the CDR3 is TGCGCCAGCAGCCAAGAGTACGGGACTAGGTCCGGGGAGCTGTTTTTT. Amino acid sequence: CASSQEYGTRSGELFF.

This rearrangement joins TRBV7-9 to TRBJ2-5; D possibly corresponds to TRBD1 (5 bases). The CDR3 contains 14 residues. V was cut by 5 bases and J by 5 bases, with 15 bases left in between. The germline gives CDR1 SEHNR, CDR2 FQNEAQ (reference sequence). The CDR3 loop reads CASSPGSKGETQYF. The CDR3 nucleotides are TGTGCCAGCAGCCCCGGCTCGAAGGGGGAGACCCAGTACTTC. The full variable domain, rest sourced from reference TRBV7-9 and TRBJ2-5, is DTGVSQNPRHKITKRGQNVTFRCDPISEHNRLYWYRQTLGQGPEFLTYFQNEAQLEKSRLLSDRFSAERPKGSFSTLEIQRTEQGDSAMYLCASSPGSKGETQYFGPGTRLLVL.

As DNA, the CDR3 is TGTGCCAGTAGTCCATCCGGGACAGGGGTCGGCTACACCTTC. It translates to CASSPSGTGVGYTF. The chain joins TRBV19 to TRBJ1-2; 10 bases fit TRBD1. This CDR3 has 14 amino acids. Germline trimming cut 5 bases from V and 8 bases from J; bases unmatched to any gene: 8. CDR1 and CDR2 (germline): LNHDA, SQIVND (reference sequence).